This TCR beta chain originates from a study of blood T cell repertoires in COVID-19. Study in general: Sites in the United States, Italy and Spain provided acute and convalescent COVID-19 samples. T cells, B-cell-depleted T cells, or PBMCs supplied cDNA or gDNA.

The authors' processing: Using reference gene primer amplification, nucleated cell counts were estimated. TCRdb's copy holds only in-frame clones and misses some; the assay was immunoSEQ multiplex PCR. That table furnishes V, J and clone size, whereas the DNA furnished D and trimming. The table has 310,000 or so clones, roughly 90% seen once; the top ten hold under 7.5%. The source of this sequence is a man younger than 30 who had recovered from COVID-19. The material sequenced was peripheral blood.

The CDR3 is CASSYSSVAGQPQHF. For the CDR3, the DNA is TGTGCCAGCAGTTACTCCTCGGTCGCAGGACAGCCCCAGCATTTT. V gene TRBV6-5 combines with J gene TRBJ1-5; no clear D. This CDR3 comprises 15 residues. CDR1 is MNHEY, CDR2 SVGAGI, per germline. The V end lost 0 bases, the J end lost 7 bases, and 13 bases lay between the germline ends.